These 11 T cell receptor beta chains were sequenced from one sample in a study of blood T cell repertoires in COVID-19. Profiled with immunoSEQ multiplex PCR; TCRdb holds only in-frame clones, not every one. This table holds around 200,000 clones, around four fifths found once. Sequencing was carried out using peripheral blood. These TCRs come from a woman in her thirties or forties with active or convalescent COVID-19.

The V call is TRBV27, the J call TRBJ1-5, with D maybe TRBD1 (6 bases). The V gene lost 4 bases and the J gene lost 6 bases, with 19 bases spanning the gap. The germline CDR1 and CDR2 sequences are MNHEY and SMNVEV (reference sequence). The CDR3 loop spans 16 amino acids. This CDR3 reads CASSSQQGSFSQPQHF. In nucleotides, the CDR3 is TGTGCCAGCAGTTCTCAGCAGGGGAGTTTCAGTCAGCCCCAGCATTTT.

This clone has more than one count but fewer than ten. The V gene is TRBV28, the J gene TRBJ1-5; 9 bases align to TRBD1. Germline values: CDR1 MDHEN, CDR2 SYDVKM. The CDR3 has 16 amino acids. Trimming took 6 bases from V and 6 from J; bases not matched to a gene: 12. The CDR3: CASRTITGGAGQPQHF. The CDR3 bases are TGTGCCAGCAGGACCATCACAGGGGGCGCAGGTCAGCCCCAGCATTTT.

This rearrangement joins TRBV12-3 or TRBV12-4 to TRBJ1-4; weak D call: TRBD1 (5 bases). The CDR3 consists of 12 residues. V was pared by 3 bases and J by 16 bases, with 15 bases between. The CDR3 is CASSFLMAGQFF. The CDR3, as DNA: TGTGCCAGCAGTTTTTTAATGGCAGGGCAGTTTTTT.

J is TRBJ1-2 and V is TRBV4-1, with 10 nucleotides matching TRBD1. Unmatched junction bases numbered 5, after V lost 4 bases and J lost 3 bases. Per germline, CDR1 MGHRA and CDR2 YSYEKL. The CDR3 loop spans 15 amino acids. The CDR3 protein is CASSPAGTGDYGYTF. The CDR3 nucleotides are TGCGCCAGCAGCCCAGCCGGGACAGGGGACTATGGCTACACCTTC.

This clone has a handful of counts. V and J are TRBV24-1 and TRBJ2-3; D is possibly TRBD2 (5 bases). Germline lookup yields CDR1 KGHDR and CDR2 SFDVKD. V was trimmed by 5 bases and J by 2 bases, leaving 10 bases between them. This CDR3 is built from 14 residues. In DNA form, the CDR3 reads TGTGCCACCAGTGGAGGGCTCCACACAGATACGCAGTATTTT. It is translated as CATSGGLHTDTQYF.

The sample holds a few counts of this clone. The rearrangement uses TRBV3-1 (or the pseudogene TRBV3-2) and TRBJ2-5, with 9 nucleotides matching TRBD2. This CDR3 has 15 amino acids. CDR1 and CDR2 (germline): LGHDT, YNNKEL (reference sequence). V trimming: 4 bases; J trimming: 1 base; junction bases outside the gene matches: 4. CDR3 bases: TGTGCCAGCAGCCGGCTAGCGGGGCTCCAAGAGACCCAGTACTTC. Its protein is CASSRLAGLQETQYF.

This clone has just one count. V and J are TRBV15 and TRBJ2-5; 11 bases map to TRBD1. V trimming: 1 base; J trimming: 4 bases; junction bases outside the gene matches: 2. The germline V gene has CDR1 LNHNV and CDR2 YYDKDF (reference sequence). This CDR3 has 15 amino acids. The CDR3 bases are TGTGCCACCAGCAGAGGGACAGGGGGCATAGAGACCCAGTACTTC. Its translation is CATSRGTGGIETQYF.

This chain connects TRBV24-1 to TRBJ2-3; tentatively, D is TRBD1 (6 bases). This CDR3 spans 15 amino acids. V lost 3 bases and J 4 bases, leaving 13 bases between the germline ends. CDR1 is KGHDR and CDR2 is SFDVKD in the germline V gene. The CDR3 DNA reads as TGTGCCACCAGTGATGCACAGAGACAGGCAGATACGCAGTATTTT. This encodes CATSDAQRQADTQYF.

This chain connects TRBV19 to TRBJ2-7; possible D gene TRBD1, 5 bases. Germline V lookup: CDR1 LNHDA, CDR2 SQIVND (reference sequence). V was pared by 5 bases and J by 0 bases, with 14 bases between. The CDR3 sequence is 15 residues long. The CDR3 coding sequence is TGTGCCAGTAGTTACGACAGCCAAAGCTCCTACGAGCAGTACTTC. Encoded protein: CASSYDSQSSYEQYF.

This chain links TRBV7-9 with TRBJ2-7; TRBD2 is a possible D gene (5 bases). Trimming removed 5 bases at V and 4 bases at J, with 15 bases between. The CDR3 covers 14 residues. CDR1 and CDR2 from the germline V gene are SEHNR and FQNEAQ (reference sequence). CDR3 DNA sequence: TGTGCCAGCAGCCCGCTGGACGGGATTTACGAGCAGTACTTC. This encodes CASSPLDGIYEQYF.

The chain uses TRBV7-9 and TRBJ1-3; tentatively, D is TRBD1 (5 bases). The CDR3 spans 14 residues. V was clipped by 2 bases and J by 2 bases, with 7 bases between them. CDR1 is SEHNR and CDR2 is FQNEAQ in the germline V gene (reference sequence). The CDR3 coding sequence is TGTGCCAGCAGCTTAACGACAGCTGGAAACACCATATATTTT. It encodes CASSLTTAGNTIYF.